This record covers a single T cell receptor (beta chain). The data are from a study of blood T cell repertoires in COVID-19. In the study overall: Samples of COVID-19 (acute and convalescent) were obtained from the United States, Italy and Spain. Sources were T cells, B-cell-depleted T cells, or PBMCs; the material itself was cDNA or gDNA.

The V gene's germline CDR1 is MNHEY and CDR2 SVGEGT. The V end was cut by 5 bases, the J end by 6 bases, with 16 bases between. The CDR3 covers 14 residues. How the authors handled the data: Researchers report that nucleated cell counts were estimated from reference gene primer amplification. The protocol was immunoSEQ multiplex PCR, while the TCRdb copy is restricted to in-frame clones and leaves out a portion. The V and J calls and clone size come from that table; D and trimming were worked out from the DNA. Of around 180,000 clones in the sample, approximately 90% were seen once. The V call is TRBV6-2 or TRBV6-3, the J call TRBJ1-2; D remains unclear. This sequence was found in a human donor in a cohort sampled during active COVID-19. Sequencing was performed on peripheral blood. Here the CDR3 reads CASSPARRRHGYTF. The CDR3 DNA sequence: TGTGCCAGCAGTCCCGCCCGACGGAGACATGGCTACACCTTC.